This is a list of T cell receptor beta chains from one sample in a study of cytomegalovirus exposure and HLA in healthy donors. Profiled with immunoSEQ multiplex PCR; TCRdb holds only in-frame clones, not every one. The sample has a few hundred thousand clones, around 80% seen once. What was sequenced was PBMCs. The receptor set was obtained from a man aged 35-49 years in good health and CMV-seronegative. Both conserved end residues are part of each CDR3. The order of the fields is clone size, D gene, V gene, J gene, CDR3 protein, CDR3 DNA. D genes are given only for firm matches. Where a row states a size, it is once, few, many or the class of an expanded clone; other rows omit it.

few	-	TRBV28	TRBJ1-2	CASSPRDYGYTF	TGTGCCAGCAGTCCTCGAGATTATGGCTACACCTTC
-	TRBD1	TRBV10-1	TRBJ2-7	CASTRDRDKEQYF	TGCGCCAGCACCCGGGACAGGGACAAAGAGCAGTACTTC
once	TRBD1	TRBV6-5	TRBJ1-2	CASSSTGEGYTF	TGTGCCAGCAGTTCGACAGGGGAAGGCTACACCTTC
-	TRBD1	TRBV5-4	TRBJ2-5	CASSLGQGRETQYF	TGTGCCAGCAGCTTGGGACAGGGGCGAGAGACCCAGTACTTC
-	TRBD2	TRBV7-9	TRBJ2-1	CASSFRGTSSNEQFF	TGTGCCAGCAGCTTTAGGGGGACTAGTTCGAATGAGCAGTTCTTC
-	TRBD2	TRBV29-1	TRBJ2-1	CSVLAGAVNEQFF	TGCAGCGTTTTAGCGGGAGCGGTGAATGAGCAGTTCTTC
-	-	TRBV28	TRBJ2-1	CASSLGGASYEQFF	TGTGCCAGCAGTTTAGGGGGCGCAAGCTATGAGCAGTTCTTC
-	TRBD2	TRBV7-2	TRBJ2-3	CASSSNLGAGTDTQYF	TGTGCCAGCAGCTCGAACCTCGGAGCGGGAACAGATACGCAGTATTTT
-	TRBD2	TRBV9	TRBJ2-1	CASSVSGMPYNEQFF	TGTGCCAGCAGCGTTAGCGGGATGCCCTACAATGAGCAGTTCTTC
-	-	TRBV9	TRBJ1-1	CASSVGLRENTEAFF	TGTGCCAGCAGCGTAGGGTTGAGGGAGAACACTGAAGCTTTCTTT